The source of this T cell receptor (beta chain) is a study of cytomegalovirus exposure and HLA in healthy donors. Primers for the PCR totalled 60 Vbeta and 13 Jbeta. Assay used: immunoSEQ multiplex PCR; TCRdb lists only in-frame clones, some missing. This table has just over 150,000 clones, roughly 79% appearing once. Trimming left V 4 bases short and J 4 bases short, with 19 bases between. The length of the CDR3 is 16 residues. Germline V gene sequence: CDR1 LGHNA, CDR2 YNFKEQ. Each of the donors was a healthy bone marrow donor. The source is a woman aged 50 to 60 in good health and CMV-seropositive. V usage is TRBV4-2 and J usage is TRBJ1-1; D gene ambiguous. The sample taken for sequencing was PBMCs. Here the CDR3 reads CASSPVPRDWATEAFF. For the CDR3, the DNA is TGTGCCAGCAGCCCCGTCCCCCGGGATTGGGCCACTGAAGCTTTCTTT.